This record concerns one T cell receptor beta chain sequence. Antigen unknown. TCRdb re-analysed the multiplex PCR reads in MiXCR, keeping a single row per CDR3 protein. The repertoire holds 170,000 or so distinct CDR3 sequences, with around a third as singletons. Deletions cut 2 bases from V and 7 bases from J, with 15 bases between. Germline CDR1 is SGHVS and CDR2 is FQNEAQ. CDR3 length: 15 residues. The lymph nodes were axillary draining lymph nodes from breast cancer patients. These data originate in a study of breast tumors, draining lymph nodes, adjacent tissues. General study findings and limits: Luminal-like breast cancer showed significantly higher tumor–nontumor repertoire similarity than basal-like. Tumor TCR diversity was below lymph nodes but above nontumor tissue. Tumor T cell lymph node origin was a supported hypothesis, not proven. The data were judged consistent with most tumor T cells coming from lymph node and expanding in tumor.

This receptor was identified in a female donor with breast cancer. Some clones in this sample may be carry-over from other donors' samples. V is TRBV7-8 and J is TRBJ1-5; maybe TRBD1 (5 bases). The sequenced sample was axillary lymph node tissue. This CDR3 is CASSLPGLAGQPQHF. CDR3 sequence (DNA): TGTGCCAGCAGCTTACCGGGACTAGCGGGACAGCCCCAGCATTTT.